The rows below give T cell receptor beta chains drawn from one sample of a study of blood T cell repertoires in COVID-19. Profiling relied on immunoSEQ multiplex PCR, and the TCRdb table lists in-frame clones only, not all of them. Here the sample spans 240,000 or so clones, approximately 82% being singletons. Sequencing used peripheral blood. The origin of the receptors is a man aged 25-45 years who had recovered from COVID-19. CDR3s include the opening cysteine and the closing phenylalanine or tryptophan. D genes are given only for firm matches. Where a row states a size, it is once, few, many or the class of an expanded clone; other rows omit it.

abundance: NA
v_gene: TRBV11-2
j_gene: TRBJ1-4
d_gene: NA
CDR3nt: TGTGCCAGCAGCGAACAGGGACCTGAAAAACTGTTTTTT
CDR3aa: CASSEQGPEKLFF

abundance: few
v_gene: TRBV7-2
j_gene: TRBJ2-7
d_gene: NA
CDR3nt: TGTGCCAGCAGCCCCTGGGACAGCGGAGGGTACGAGCAGTACTTC
CDR3aa: CASSPWDSGGYEQYF

abundance: NA
v_gene: TRBV6-5
j_gene: TRBJ1-2
d_gene: NA
CDR3nt: TGTGCCAGCGGCAGTGCTAACTATGGCTACACCTTC
CDR3aa: CASGSANYGYTF

abundance: NA
v_gene: TRBV4-1
j_gene: TRBJ2-6
d_gene: NA
CDR3nt: TGCGCCAGCAGCCAGAGCTCTGGGGCCAACGTCCTGACTTTC
CDR3aa: CASSQSSGANVLTF

abundance: NA
v_gene: TRBV19
j_gene: TRBJ1-2
d_gene: NA
CDR3nt: TGTGCCAGTAGTTTCAGGGGTGATGGCTACACCTTC
CDR3aa: CASSFRGDGYTF

abundance: NA
v_gene: TRBV5-1
j_gene: TRBJ2-2
d_gene: NA
CDR3nt: TGCGCCAGCAAACGGGGTTCGAACACCGGGGAGCTGTTTTTT
CDR3aa: CASKRGSNTGELFF

abundance: NA
v_gene: TRBV10-2
j_gene: TRBJ1-2
d_gene: NA
CDR3nt: TGCGCCAGCAGTGCCCTGGGGAGCTATGGCTACACCTTC
CDR3aa: CASSALGSYGYTF

abundance: NA
v_gene: TRBV5-1
j_gene: TRBJ1-5
d_gene: TRBD1
CDR3nt: TGCGCCAGCAGCTGGACAGGGGGGCGGAATCAGCCCCAGCATTTT
CDR3aa: CASSWTGGRNQPQHF

abundance: NA
v_gene: TRBV5-1
j_gene: TRBJ1-2
d_gene: TRBD1
CDR3nt: TGCGCCAGCAGCGACGGACAGGGGAGCTATGGCTACACCTTC
CDR3aa: CASSDGQGSYGYTF

abundance: NA
v_gene: TRBV7-2
j_gene: TRBJ1-5
d_gene: NA
CDR3nt: TGTGCCAGCAGCCCAACAGAAAATTTCAATCAGCCCCAGCATTTT
CDR3aa: CASSPTENFNQPQHF

abundance: few
v_gene: TRBV4-2
j_gene: TRBJ1-1
d_gene: NA
CDR3nt: TGTGCCAGCAGCCCAGGACATGGAGGGCGGAACACTGAAGCTTTCTTT
CDR3aa: CASSPGHGGRNTEAFF

abundance: NA
v_gene: TRBV27
j_gene: TRBJ2-5
d_gene: NA
CDR3nt: TGTGCCAGCAGTTTATTTGCGGGTATCCCCGCCGCATCCCAAGAGACCCAGTACTTC
CDR3aa: CASSLFAGIPAASQETQYF

abundance: NA
v_gene: TRBV2
j_gene: TRBJ2-7
d_gene: TRBD2
CDR3nt: TGTGCCAGCAGGGGACTAGCGGGGGTTCTTTACGAGCAGTACTTC
CDR3aa: CASRGLAGVLYEQYF

abundance: NA
v_gene: TRBV28
j_gene: TRBJ1-4
d_gene: NA
CDR3nt: TGTGCCAGCAGTCCTTACTCAGGCACCTCAGATGAAAAACTGTTTTTT
CDR3aa: CASSPYSGTSDEKLFF

abundance: NA
v_gene: TRBV7-9
j_gene: TRBJ2-5
d_gene: TRBD1
CDR3nt: TGTGCCAGCAGCTTAGTACAGGGGATAGTGACCCAGTACTTC
CDR3aa: CASSLVQGIVTQYF

abundance: NA
v_gene: TRBV21-1
j_gene: TRBJ2-3
d_gene: NA
CDR3nt: TGTGCCAGCAGCAAGGGCCTAGCGCCCTACACAGATACGCAGTATTTT
CDR3aa: CASSKGLAPYTDTQYF

abundance: NA
v_gene: TRBV11-2
j_gene: TRBJ1-4
d_gene: TRBD1
CDR3nt: TGTGCCAGCACCGAACGGGGGACAGGGGGTGAAAAACTGTTTTTT
CDR3aa: CASTERGTGGEKLFF

abundance: NA
v_gene: TRBV7-9
j_gene: TRBJ2-1
d_gene: TRBD1
CDR3nt: TGTGCCAGCAGCCAAACCGGGACAGGGGGCCATGAGCAGTTCTTC
CDR3aa: CASSQTGTGGHEQFF

abundance: NA
v_gene: TRBV12-5
j_gene: TRBJ2-3
d_gene: NA
CDR3nt: TGTGCTAGTGGCCCCTCAGGCACAGATACGCAGTATTTT
CDR3aa: CASGPSGTDTQYF

abundance: NA
v_gene: TRBV28
j_gene: TRBJ2-2
d_gene: TRBD2
CDR3nt: TGTGCCAGCAGGAAACTAGCGGGGGGCCCGAACACCGGGGAGCTGTTTTTT
CDR3aa: CASRKLAGGPNTGELFF

abundance: once
v_gene: TRBV6-2/TRBV6-3
j_gene: TRBJ1-1
d_gene: NA
CDR3nt: TGTGCCAGCAGTTACCGGGGAAACACTGAAGCTTTCTTT
CDR3aa: CASSYRGNTEAFF

abundance: once
v_gene: TRBV29-1
j_gene: TRBJ2-2
d_gene: TRBD2
CDR3nt: TGCAGCGTTGGCGGGGGCACCGGGGAGCTGTTTTTT
CDR3aa: CSVGGGTGELFF

abundance: NA
v_gene: TRBV7-9
j_gene: TRBJ1-5
d_gene: TRBD1
CDR3nt: TGTGCCAGCAGCTCTGCCGGGACAGGGGGCGGTCAGCCCCAGCATTTT
CDR3aa: CASSSAGTGGGQPQHF

abundance: NA
v_gene: TRBV7-6
j_gene: TRBJ2-5
d_gene: NA
CDR3nt: TGTGCCAGCAGCTTAGACCGGCGGGCCTCACCGGCCCAGTACTTC
CDR3aa: CASSLDRRASPAQYF

abundance: NA
v_gene: TRBV27
j_gene: TRBJ2-5
d_gene: TRBD1
CDR3nt: TGTGCCAGCGCGAAACTACAGGGGGCTGCGGAGACCCAGTACTTC
CDR3aa: CASAKLQGAAETQYF

abundance: NA
v_gene: TRBV28
j_gene: TRBJ1-2
d_gene: NA
CDR3nt: TGTGCGACGGACTCGAACTATGGCTACACCTTC
CDR3aa: CATDSNYGYTF

abundance: NA
v_gene: TRBV19
j_gene: TRBJ1-6
d_gene: TRBD1
CDR3nt: TGTGCCAGTAGTATGCCTGAGGGACAGGCAAATTCACCCCTCCACTTT
CDR3aa: CASSMPEGQANSPLHF

abundance: few
v_gene: TRBV10-3
j_gene: TRBJ1-1
d_gene: NA
CDR3nt: TGTGCCATCAGCGGACAGTTGGACACTGAAGCTTTCTTT
CDR3aa: CAISGQLDTEAFF

abundance: NA
v_gene: TRBV3-1/TRBV3-2
j_gene: TRBJ2-5
d_gene: NA
CDR3nt: TGTGCCAGCAGCCAAGAGCCGGTCAGGGAGACCCAGTACTTC
CDR3aa: CASSQEPVRETQYF

abundance: NA
v_gene: TRBV3-1/TRBV3-2
j_gene: TRBJ1-6
d_gene: TRBD1
CDR3nt: TGTGCCAGCAGCCAAACCGGGACAGCTAACTCACCCCTCCACTTT
CDR3aa: CASSQTGTANSPLHF

abundance: NA
v_gene: TRBV2
j_gene: TRBJ2-3
d_gene: TRBD2
CDR3nt: TGTGCCACCACCCAGGGTGGGCGGGGGGCAGATACGCAGTATTTT
CDR3aa: CATTQGGRGADTQYF

abundance: NA
v_gene: TRBV11-1
j_gene: TRBJ2-5
d_gene: TRBD1
CDR3nt: TGTGCCAGCAGCGGAGCAGGGGGACAAGAGACCCAGTACTTC
CDR3aa: CASSGAGGQETQYF

abundance: NA
v_gene: TRBV6-1
j_gene: TRBJ1-5
d_gene: NA
CDR3nt: TGTGCCAGCAGTGAAGCGAGGGCAGGGGGCAATCAGCCCCAGCATTTT
CDR3aa: CASSEARAGGNQPQHF

abundance: NA
v_gene: TRBV7-3
j_gene: TRBJ2-1
d_gene: TRBD2
CDR3nt: TGTGCCAGCAGCGCTACTAGCGGGGCCTACAATGAGCAGTTCTTC
CDR3aa: CASSATSGAYNEQFF

abundance: NA
v_gene: TRBV2
j_gene: TRBJ1-4
d_gene: NA
CDR3nt: TGTGCCAGCAACTATCCCGCAACTAATGAAAAACTGTTTTTT
CDR3aa: CASNYPATNEKLFF

abundance: NA
v_gene: TRBV11-2
j_gene: TRBJ1-5
d_gene: NA
CDR3nt: TGTGCCAGCAGCTTAGGGGCAGGGGTTCCTCAGCCCCAGCATTTT
CDR3aa: CASSLGAGVPQPQHF

abundance: once
v_gene: TRBV10-3
j_gene: TRBJ2-7
d_gene: NA
CDR3nt: TGTGCCATCAGTGGCAATAGCGGTAGGAACGAGCAGTACTTC
CDR3aa: CAISGNSGRNEQYF

abundance: once
v_gene: TRBV5-8
j_gene: TRBJ2-2
d_gene: NA
CDR3nt: TGTGCCAGCAGCTCCTTACCCAATTACTCCGGGGAGCTGTTTTTT
CDR3aa: CASSSLPNYSGELFF